This T cell receptor beta chain is drawn from a study of blood T cell repertoires in COVID-19. Across the whole study: The analysed material was cDNA or gDNA that came from T cells, B-cell-depleted T cells, or PBMCs.

The authors' processing: Amplified reference gene primers provided the basis for estimating nucleated cell counts. TCRdb's copy holds only in-frame clones and misses some; the assay was immunoSEQ multiplex PCR. V and J calls and clone size are given by that table; D and trimming were obtained from the DNA. The sample shows some 390,000 clones, around 90% of them seen only once. Trimming pared 2 bases from V and 1 base from J, leaving 6 bases between. Per the germline V gene, CDR1 is MNHGY and CDR2 is SAAAGT. CDR3 length: 13 residues. This clonotype was sampled from a human donor in a cohort sampled during active COVID-19. The V gene is TRBV6-8, the J gene TRBJ2-7; a weak D match, TRBD1 (6 bases). The specimen sequenced was peripheral blood. The CDR3 protein is CASSYGQSYEQYF. The CDR3, as DNA: TGTGCCAGCAGTTACGGACAGTCCTACGAGCAGTACTTC.